These 7 T cell receptor beta chains were all obtained from the same sample, sequenced in a study of blood T cell repertoires in COVID-19. The data were produced by immunoSEQ multiplex PCR, yet TCRdb's version contains in-frame clones alone and is incomplete. Of fewer than 200,000 clones listed, 88% were seen once; the top ten hold roughly 10%. Sequencing was carried out using PBMCs or T cells enriched from blood (not recorded which). These receptors were taken from a woman under 30 who had recovered from COVID-19.

The V gene is TRBV4-3, the J gene TRBJ1-2; no clear D gene. The CDR3 spans 14 residues. V was clipped by 4 bases and J by 2 bases, with 11 bases between them. The germline CDR1 and CDR2 sequences are LGHNA and YSLEER. CDR3 residues: CASSRVGVNYGYTF. DNA for the CDR3: TGCGCCAGCAGCCGGGTCGGGGTGAACTATGGCTACACCTTC.

V gene TRBV20-1 combines with J gene TRBJ1-1; no clear D gene. The CDR3 loop spans 11 amino acids. V lost 5 bases, J lost 5 bases, and 9 bases lay in between. From germline, CDR1 is DFQATT and CDR2 SNEGSKA (reference sequence). The CDR3 spells CSAFEGTEAFF. The DNA for the CDR3 is TGCAGTGCTTTCGAGGGAACTGAAGCTTTCTTT.

This chain joins TRBV2 and TRBJ1-5, with TRBD1 identical over 7 bases. This CDR3 has 13 amino acids. Looked up from germline, CDR1 is SNHLY and CDR2 is FYNNEI. V shed 6 bases and J 7 bases; nucleotides not matched to a gene: 6. As DNA, the CDR3 is TGTGCCAGCAGCCCAGACAGGGTGCAGCCCCAGCATTTT. Its protein product is CASSPDRVQPQHF.

The chain uses TRBV10-3 and TRBJ2-7; TRBD2 matches at 11 bases. After removal of 3 bases from V and 6 bases from J, the junction contained 10 bases not matched to a gene. Germline V gene data show CDR1 as ENHRY and CDR2 as SYGVKD. The CDR3 contains 16 residues. CDR3 bases: TGTGCCATCAGTGATGGACCTAGCGGGAGGTCCCCCGAGCAGTACTTC. It codes for CAISDGPSGRSPEQYF.

This chain connects TRBV28 to TRBJ2-4; 14 bases map to TRBD2. Germline V gives CDR1 MDHEN, CDR2 SYDVKM. The CDR3 spans 17 residues. CDR3 sequence: CATSGTSGSGSGNIQYF. Here the CDR3 DNA reads TGTGCAACATCCGGGACTAGCGGGAGCGGGTCAGGGAACATTCAGTACTTC.

The rearrangement uses TRBV3-1 (or the pseudogene TRBV3-2) and TRBJ1-5; a possible D gene is TRBD1 (5 bases). The CDR3 sequence is 14 residues long. Germline assignment: CDR1 LGHDT and CDR2 YNNKEL (reference sequence). Trimming removed 1 base from V and 6 bases from J, with 10 bases in between. The CDR3 protein is CASSQGGVRQPQHF. In DNA, the CDR3 is TGTGCCAGCAGCCAAGGGGGGGTACGTCAGCCCCAGCATTTT.

The chain uses TRBV5-4 and TRBJ2-7; D remains ambiguous. The germline CDR1 and CDR2 sequences are SGHNT and YYREEE (reference sequence). The CDR3 sequence is 13 residues long. V shed 5 bases and J shed 5 bases, with 14 bases lying between them. Here the CDR3 DNA reads TGTGCCAGCAGTCCCTCGAGCCCCCACGAGCAGTACTTC. It encodes CASSPSSPHEQYF.